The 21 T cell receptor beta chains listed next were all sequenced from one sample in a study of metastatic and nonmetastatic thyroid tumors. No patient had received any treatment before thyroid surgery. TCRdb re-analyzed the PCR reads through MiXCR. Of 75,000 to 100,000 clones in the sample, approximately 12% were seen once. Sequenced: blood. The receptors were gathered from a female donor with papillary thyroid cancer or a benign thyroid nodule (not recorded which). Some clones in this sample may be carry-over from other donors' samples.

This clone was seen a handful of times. The CDR3 DNA sequence: TGTGCCAGCAGTGACGGGCATCAGCCCCAGCATTTT. Translating gives CASSDGHQPQHF. The genes are TRBV6-4 and TRBJ1-5, with D uncertain. This CDR3 is 12 amino acids long. Between the trimmed V and J ends, which lost 2 bases and 5 bases, there was a span of 4 bases. The germline gives CDR1 MRHNA, CDR2 SNTAGT.

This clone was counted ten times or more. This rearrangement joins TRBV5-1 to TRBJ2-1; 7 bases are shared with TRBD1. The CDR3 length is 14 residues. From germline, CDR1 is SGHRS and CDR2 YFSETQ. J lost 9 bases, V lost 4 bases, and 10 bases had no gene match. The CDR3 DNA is TGCGCCAGCAGCCCCGGGACAGCGTTAAGTGAGCAGTTCTTC. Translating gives CASSPGTALSEQFF.

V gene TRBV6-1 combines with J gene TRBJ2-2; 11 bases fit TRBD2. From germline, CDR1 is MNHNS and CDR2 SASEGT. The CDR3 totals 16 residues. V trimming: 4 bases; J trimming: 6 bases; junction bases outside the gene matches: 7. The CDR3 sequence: CASSALIAGGPGELFF. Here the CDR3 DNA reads TGTGCCAGCAGTGCCCTAATAGCGGGAGGGCCCGGGGAGCTGTTTTTT.

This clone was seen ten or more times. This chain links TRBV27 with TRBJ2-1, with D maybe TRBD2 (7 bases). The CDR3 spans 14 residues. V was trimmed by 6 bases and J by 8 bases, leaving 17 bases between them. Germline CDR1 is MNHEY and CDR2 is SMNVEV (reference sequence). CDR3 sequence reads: CASSLGGGADEQFF. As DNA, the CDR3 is TGTGCCAGCAGCCTGGGAGGGGGGGCTGATGAGCAGTTCTTC.

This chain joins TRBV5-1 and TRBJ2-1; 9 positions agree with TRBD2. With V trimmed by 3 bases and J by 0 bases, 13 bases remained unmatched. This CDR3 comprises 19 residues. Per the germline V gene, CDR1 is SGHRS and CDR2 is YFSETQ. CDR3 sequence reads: CASSYRGVAGVGSYNEQFF. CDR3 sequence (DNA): TGCGCCAGCAGCTACCGGGGTGTAGCGGGGGTAGGCTCCTACAATGAGCAGTTCTTC.

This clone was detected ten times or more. In nucleotides, the CDR3 is TGTGCCAGCAGTTTCGCGGGGGGCATGAACACTGAAGCTTTCTTT. Its translation is CASSFAGGMNTEAFF. The J gene is TRBJ1-1, the V gene TRBV27, with a tentative D call TRBD1 (6 bases). This CDR3 is built from 15 residues. Germline CDR1 reads MNHEY; CDR2 reads SMNVEV (reference sequence). Trimming took 3 bases from V and 0 from J, leaving 11 bases between them.

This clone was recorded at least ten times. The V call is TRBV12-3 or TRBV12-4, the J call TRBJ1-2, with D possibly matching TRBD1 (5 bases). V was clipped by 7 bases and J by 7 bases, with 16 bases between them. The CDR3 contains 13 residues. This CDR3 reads CASKVTGRGGYTF. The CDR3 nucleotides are TGTGCCAGCAAGGTGACCGGGAGGGGTGGCTACACCTTC.

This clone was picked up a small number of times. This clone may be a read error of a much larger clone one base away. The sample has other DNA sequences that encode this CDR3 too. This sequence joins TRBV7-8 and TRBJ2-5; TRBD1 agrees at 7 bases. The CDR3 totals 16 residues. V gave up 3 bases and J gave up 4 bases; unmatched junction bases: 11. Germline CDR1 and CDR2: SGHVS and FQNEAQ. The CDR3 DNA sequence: TGTGCCAGCAGCTTGGGGGCGGACAGGAATCGAGAGACCCAGTACTTC. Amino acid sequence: CASSLGADRNRETQYF.

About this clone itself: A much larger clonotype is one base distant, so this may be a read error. DNA of the CDR3: TGTGCCAGCAGCCGTCCGGGCATCACGATCTCCTACAATGAGCAGTTCTTC. Protein sequence: CASSRPGITISYNEQFF. The chain couples TRBV6-5 to TRBJ2-1; the D is unclear. The CDR3 runs 17 residues. CDR1 and CDR2 (germline): MNHEY, SVGAGI. V lost 6 bases, J lost 0 bases, and 18 bases lay in between.

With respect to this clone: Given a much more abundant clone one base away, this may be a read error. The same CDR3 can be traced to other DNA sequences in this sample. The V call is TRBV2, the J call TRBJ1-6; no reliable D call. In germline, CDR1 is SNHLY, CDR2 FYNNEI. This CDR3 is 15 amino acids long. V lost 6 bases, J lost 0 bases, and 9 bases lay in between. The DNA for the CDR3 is TGTGCCAGCAGACTGGAGAGCTCCTATAATTCACCCCTCCACTTT. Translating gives CASRLESSYNSPLHF.

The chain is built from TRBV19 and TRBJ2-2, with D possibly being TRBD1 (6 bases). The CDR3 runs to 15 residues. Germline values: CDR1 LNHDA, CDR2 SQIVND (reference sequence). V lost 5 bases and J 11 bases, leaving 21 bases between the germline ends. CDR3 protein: CASSFIGGEVGELFF. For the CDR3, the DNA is TGTGCCAGTAGTTTCATAGGGGGTGAGGTCGGTGAGCTGTTTTTT.

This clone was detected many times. Written as DNA, the CDR3 is TGTGCCAGCAGGGAATATTCTAGGTCGTCCTACGAGCAGTACTTC. It codes for CASREYSRSSYEQYF. The V and J genes are TRBV12-3 or TRBV12-4 and TRBJ2-7; D uncertain. V lost 6 bases and J lost 1, with 16 bases in between. This CDR3 contains 15 residues.

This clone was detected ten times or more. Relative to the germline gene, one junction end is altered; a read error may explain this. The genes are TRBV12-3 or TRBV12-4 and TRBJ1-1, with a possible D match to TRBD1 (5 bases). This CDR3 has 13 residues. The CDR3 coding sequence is TGTGCCAGCAGTTTACCAGGGAACCCTGAAGCTTTCTTT. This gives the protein CASSLPGNPEAFF.

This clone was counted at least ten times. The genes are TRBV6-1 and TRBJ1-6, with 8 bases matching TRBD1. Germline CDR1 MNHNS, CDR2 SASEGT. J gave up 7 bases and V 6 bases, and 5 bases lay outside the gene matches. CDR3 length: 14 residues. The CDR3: CASSLTGGNSPLHF. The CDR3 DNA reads TGTGCCAGCAGCCTAACAGGGGGGAATTCACCCCTCCACTTT.

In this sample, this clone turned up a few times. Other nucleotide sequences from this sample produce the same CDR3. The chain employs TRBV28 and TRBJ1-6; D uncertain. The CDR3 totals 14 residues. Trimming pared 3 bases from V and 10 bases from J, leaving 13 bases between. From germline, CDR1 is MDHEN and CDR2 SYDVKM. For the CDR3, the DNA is TGTGCCAGCAGTTTTATCACAGTTGGGTCACCCCTCCACTTT. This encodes CASSFITVGSPLHF.

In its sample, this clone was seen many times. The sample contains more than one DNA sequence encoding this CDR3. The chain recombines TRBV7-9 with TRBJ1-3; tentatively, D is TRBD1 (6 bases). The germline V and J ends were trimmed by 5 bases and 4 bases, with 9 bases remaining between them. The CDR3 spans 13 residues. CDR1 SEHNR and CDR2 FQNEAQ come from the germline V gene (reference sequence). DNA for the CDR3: TGTGCCAGCAGCCTCGGACAGGGAAACACCATATATTTT. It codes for CASSLGQGNTIYF.

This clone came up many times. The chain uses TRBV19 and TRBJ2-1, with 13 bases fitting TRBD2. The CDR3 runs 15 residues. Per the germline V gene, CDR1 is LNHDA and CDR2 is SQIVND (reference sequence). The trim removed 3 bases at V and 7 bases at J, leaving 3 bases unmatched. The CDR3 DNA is TGTGCCAGTAGTATGACTAGCGGGAGGAGGAATGAGCAGTTCTTC. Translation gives CASSMTSGRRNEQFF. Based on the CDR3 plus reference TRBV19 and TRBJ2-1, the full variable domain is DGGITQSPKYLFRKEGQNVTLSCEQNLNHDAMYWYRQDPGQGLRLIYYSQIVNDFQKGDIAEGYSVSREKKESFPLTVTSAQKNPTAFYLCASSMTSGRRNEQFFGPGTRLTVL.

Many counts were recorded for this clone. The CDR3 region has the DNA TGTGCCAGCAGTTACGGGAACCCACCAACAGGGCCTGAAGCTTTCTTT. It is translated as CASSYGNPPTGPEAFF. The J gene is TRBJ1-1, the V gene TRBV6-5; TRBD1 is a possible D gene (6 bases). The germline CDR1 and CDR2 sequences are MNHEY and SVGAGI. This CDR3 is 16 amino acids long. V lost 2 bases to trimming and J lost 6 bases, with 19 bases between them.

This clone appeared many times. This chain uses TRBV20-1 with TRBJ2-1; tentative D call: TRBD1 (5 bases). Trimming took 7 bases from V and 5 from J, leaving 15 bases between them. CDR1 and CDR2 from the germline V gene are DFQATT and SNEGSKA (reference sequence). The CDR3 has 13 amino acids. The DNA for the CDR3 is TGCAGTGGCCAGCCAGGGTTGGACAATGAGCAGTTCTTC. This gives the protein CSGQPGLDNEQFF.

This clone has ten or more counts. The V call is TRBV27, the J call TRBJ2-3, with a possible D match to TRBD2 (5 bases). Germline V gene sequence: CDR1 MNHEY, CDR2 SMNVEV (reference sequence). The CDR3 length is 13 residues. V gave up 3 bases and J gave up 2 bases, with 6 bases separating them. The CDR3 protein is CASSLRATDTQYF. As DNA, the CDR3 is TGTGCCAGCAGTTTGCGGGCCACAGATACGCAGTATTTT.

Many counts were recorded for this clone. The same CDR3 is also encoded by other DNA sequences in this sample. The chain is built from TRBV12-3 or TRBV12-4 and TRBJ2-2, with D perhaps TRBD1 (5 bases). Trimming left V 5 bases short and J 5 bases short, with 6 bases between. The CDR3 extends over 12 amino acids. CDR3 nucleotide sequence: TGTGCCAGCAGTGACAGTACCGGGGAGCTGTTTTTT. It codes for CASSDSTGELFF.